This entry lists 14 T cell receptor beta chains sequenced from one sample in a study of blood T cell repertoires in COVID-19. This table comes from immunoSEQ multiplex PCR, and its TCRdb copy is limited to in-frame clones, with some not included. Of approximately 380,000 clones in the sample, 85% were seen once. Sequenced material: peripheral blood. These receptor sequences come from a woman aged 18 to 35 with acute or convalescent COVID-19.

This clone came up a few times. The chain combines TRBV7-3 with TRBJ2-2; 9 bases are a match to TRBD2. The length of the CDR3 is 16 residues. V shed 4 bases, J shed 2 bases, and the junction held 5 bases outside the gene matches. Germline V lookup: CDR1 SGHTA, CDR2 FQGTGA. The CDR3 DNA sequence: TGTGCCAGCAGCTACCCGACTAGCGGAAACACCGGGGAGCTGTTTTTT. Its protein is CASSYPTSGNTGELFF.

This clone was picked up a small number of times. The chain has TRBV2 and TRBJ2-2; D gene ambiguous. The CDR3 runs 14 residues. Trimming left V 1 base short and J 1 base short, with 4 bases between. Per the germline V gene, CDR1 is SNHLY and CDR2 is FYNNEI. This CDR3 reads CASSEDRNTGELFF. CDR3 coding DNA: TGTGCCAGCAGTGAAGACAGGAACACCGGGGAGCTGTTTTTT.

CDR3: CASSIWRGARTDTQYF. The CDR3 region has the DNA TGTGCCAGTAGTATCTGGCGGGGGGCCCGCACAGATACGCAGTATTTT. V usage is TRBV19 and J usage is TRBJ2-3; 8 bases match TRBD2. CDR1 and CDR2 from the germline V gene are LNHDA and SQIVND (reference sequence). This CDR3 comprises 16 residues. J was trimmed by 1 base and V by 3 bases; bases with no gene match: 6.

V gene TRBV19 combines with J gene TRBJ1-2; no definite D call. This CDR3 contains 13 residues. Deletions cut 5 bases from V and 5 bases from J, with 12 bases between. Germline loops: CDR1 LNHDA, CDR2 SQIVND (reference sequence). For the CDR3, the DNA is TGTGCCAGTAGTGCGGGGTTGGGGTATGGCTACACCTTC. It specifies CASSAGLGYGYTF. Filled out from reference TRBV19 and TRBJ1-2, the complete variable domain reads DGGITQSPKYLFRKEGQNVTLSCEQNLNHDAMYWYRQDPGQGLRLIYYSQIVNDFQKGDIAEGYSVSREKKESFPLTVTSAQKNPTAFYLCASSAGLGYGYTFGSGTRLTVV.

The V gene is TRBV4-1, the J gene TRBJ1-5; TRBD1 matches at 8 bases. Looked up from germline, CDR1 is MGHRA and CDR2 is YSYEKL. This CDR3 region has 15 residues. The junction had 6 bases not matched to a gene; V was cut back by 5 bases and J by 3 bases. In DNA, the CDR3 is TGCGCCAGCAGCACCCGGACAGGGTTCAATCAGCCCCAGCATTTT. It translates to CASSTRTGFNQPQHF.

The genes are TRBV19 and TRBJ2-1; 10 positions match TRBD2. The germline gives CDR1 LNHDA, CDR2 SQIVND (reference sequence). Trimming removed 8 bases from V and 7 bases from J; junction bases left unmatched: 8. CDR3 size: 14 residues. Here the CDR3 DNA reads TGTGCCAGTGCGACGGGACTAGCGAGTAATGAGCAGTTCTTC. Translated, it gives CASATGLASNEQFF.

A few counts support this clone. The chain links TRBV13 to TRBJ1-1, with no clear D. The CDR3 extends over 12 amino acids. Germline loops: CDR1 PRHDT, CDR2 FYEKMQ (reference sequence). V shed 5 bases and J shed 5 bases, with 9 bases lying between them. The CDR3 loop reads CASSPRETEAFF. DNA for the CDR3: TGTGCCAGCAGCCCCCGGGAGACTGAAGCTTTCTTT. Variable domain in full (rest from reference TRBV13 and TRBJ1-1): AAGVIQSPRHLIKEKRETATLKCYPIPRHDTVYWYQQGPGQDPQFLISFYEKMQSDKGSIPDRFSAQQFSDYHSELNMSSLELGDSALYFCASSPRETEAFFGQGTRLTVV.

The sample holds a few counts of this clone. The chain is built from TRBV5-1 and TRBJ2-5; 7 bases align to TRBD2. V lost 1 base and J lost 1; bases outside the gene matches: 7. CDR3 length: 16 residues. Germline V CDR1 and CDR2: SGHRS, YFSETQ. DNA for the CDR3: TGCGCCAGCAGCTTGCTTACGGGAGGTTCCCAAGAGACCCAGTACTTC. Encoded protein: CASSLLTGGSQETQYF. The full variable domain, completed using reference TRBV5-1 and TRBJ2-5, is KAGVTQTPRYLIKTRGQQVTLSCSPISGHRSVSWYQQTPGQGLQFLFEYFSETQRNKGNFPGRFSGRQFSNSRSEMNVSTLELGDSALYLCASSLLTGGSQETQYFGPGTRLLVL.

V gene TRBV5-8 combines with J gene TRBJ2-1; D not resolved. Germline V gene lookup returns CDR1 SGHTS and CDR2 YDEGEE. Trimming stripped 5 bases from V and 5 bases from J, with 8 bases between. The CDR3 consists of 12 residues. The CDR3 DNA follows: TGTGCCAGCAGTCGTTATGACAATGAGCAGTTCTTC. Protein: CASSRYDNEQFF.

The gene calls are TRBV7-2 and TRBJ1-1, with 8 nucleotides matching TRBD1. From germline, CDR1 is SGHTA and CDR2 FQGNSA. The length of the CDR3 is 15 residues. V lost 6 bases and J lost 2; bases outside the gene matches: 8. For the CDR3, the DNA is TGTGCCAGCAGTCGTAACAGGGGGTCTAACACTGAAGCTTTCTTT. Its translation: CASSRNRGSNTEAFF.

CDR3 coding DNA: TGCGCCAGCAGCTTGGCAGGACTAGCGGTTTACAATGAGCAGTTCTTC. Its protein product is CASSLAGLAVYNEQFF. This chain joins TRBV5-1 and TRBJ2-1, with 10 bases identical to TRBD2. The CDR3 totals 16 residues. Germline CDR1 and CDR2: SGHRS and YFSETQ. The V and J ends lost 0 bases and 4 bases, in that order; junction bases with no gene match: 4.

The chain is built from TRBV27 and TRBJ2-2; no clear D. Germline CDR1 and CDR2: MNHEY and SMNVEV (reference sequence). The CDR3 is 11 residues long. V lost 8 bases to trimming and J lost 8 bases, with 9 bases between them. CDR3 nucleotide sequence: TGTGCCAGCCGACTGGGTGGGGAGCTGTTTTTT. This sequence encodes CASRLGGELFF.

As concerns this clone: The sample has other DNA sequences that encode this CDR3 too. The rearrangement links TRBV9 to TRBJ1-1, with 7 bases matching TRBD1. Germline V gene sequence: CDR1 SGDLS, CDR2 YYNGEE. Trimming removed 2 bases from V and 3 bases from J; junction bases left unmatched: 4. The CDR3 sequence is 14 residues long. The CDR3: CASSVEGADTEAFF. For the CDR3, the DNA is TGTGCCAGCAGCGTCGAGGGGGCGGACACTGAAGCTTTCTTT. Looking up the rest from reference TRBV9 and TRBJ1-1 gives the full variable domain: DSGVTQTPKHLITATGQRVTLRCSPRSGDLSVYWYQQSLDQGLQFLIQYYNGEERAKGNILERFSAQQFPDLHSELNLSSLELGDSALYFCASSVEGADTEAFFGQGTRLTVV.

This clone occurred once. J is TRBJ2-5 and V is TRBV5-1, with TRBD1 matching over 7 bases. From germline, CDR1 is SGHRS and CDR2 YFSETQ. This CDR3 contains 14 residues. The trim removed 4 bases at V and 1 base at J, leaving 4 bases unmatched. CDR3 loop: CASSQGTAQETQYF. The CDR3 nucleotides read TGCGCCAGCAGCCAGGGGACAGCCCAAGAGACCCAGTACTTC.